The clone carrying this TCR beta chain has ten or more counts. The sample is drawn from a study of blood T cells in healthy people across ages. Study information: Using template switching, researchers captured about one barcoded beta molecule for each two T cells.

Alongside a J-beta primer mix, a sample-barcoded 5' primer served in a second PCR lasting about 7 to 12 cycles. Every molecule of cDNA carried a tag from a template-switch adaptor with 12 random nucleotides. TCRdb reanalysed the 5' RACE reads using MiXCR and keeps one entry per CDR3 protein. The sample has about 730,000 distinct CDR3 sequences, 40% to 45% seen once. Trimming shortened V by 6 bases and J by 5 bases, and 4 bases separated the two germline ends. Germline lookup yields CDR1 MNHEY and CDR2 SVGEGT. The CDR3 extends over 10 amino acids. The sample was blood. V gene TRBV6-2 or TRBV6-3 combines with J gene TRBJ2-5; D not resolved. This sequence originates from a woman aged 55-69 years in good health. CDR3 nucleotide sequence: TGTGCCAGCAGGATGGAGACCCAGTACTTC. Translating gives CASRMETQYF.